This TCR beta chain was captured by sequencing in a study of T cell changes during pregnancy in multiple sclerosis (dated by TCRdb to between 2018 and 2021). For the wider study: In women with multiple sclerosis, the researchers looked at how the T cell repertoire shifted as pregnancy progressed.

With regard to this clone: Its antigen remains undetermined. Base qualities were left out, and no much larger clone turns up one base away.

V lost 8 bases and J lost 2 bases; the stretch between them is 13 bases long. According to the germline V gene (reference sequence), CDR1 reads SEHNR and CDR2 reads FQNEAQ. From the cysteine through the phenylalanine, the CDR3 covers 14 amino acids. Only the CDR3 region is kept as DNA, spanning 42 bases read in frame from base 1. The library was produced with the immunoSEQ multiplex PCR assay. TCRdb mirrors the immuneACCESS table, restricted to in-frame sequences. Some clones are absent from its copies; in checked studies, under half trace to an unresolved V gene, and the reason for the others is unknown. The sample table contains roughly 35,000 clones; only one count was recorded for under 90% of them. The biggest ten clones account for 4.5% of the sample.

Sequences were derived from CD8+ T cells from peripheral blood mononuclear cells, sampled after pregnancy. This receptor chain uses TRBV7-9 and TRBJ2-1; TRBD1 might be the D gene, on 6 matching bases. The sequence came from a female donor with multiple sclerosis, enrolled in a pregnancy study. The nucleotides read TGTGCCAGCCGTTCAGGGGTGGCCTACAATGAGCAGTTCTTC. This yields the protein CASRSGVAYNEQFF.